This section outlines one T cell receptor (beta chain) sequence together with its context. The repertoire was sequenced with immunoSEQ multiplex PCR; TCRdb's copy has only in-frame clones and lacks some. The data hold about 59,000 clones, with more than 75% observed a single time. In germline, CDR1 is SGHAT, CDR2 FQDESV (reference sequence). V dropped 8 bases and J dropped 8 bases, with 10 bases sitting between them. This CDR3 has 11 amino acids. The data stem from a study of T cell changes during pregnancy in multiple sclerosis. The specimen was peripheral blood from another person, used as feeder cells. J is TRBJ2-1 and V is TRBV11-1; D ambiguous. This TCR derives from a human donor whose cells served as feeder cells for cultures in a pregnancy study. Here the CDR3 reads CASRLRYEQFF. The CDR3 coding sequence is TGTGCCAGCCGCCTAAGGTATGAGCAGTTCTTC.